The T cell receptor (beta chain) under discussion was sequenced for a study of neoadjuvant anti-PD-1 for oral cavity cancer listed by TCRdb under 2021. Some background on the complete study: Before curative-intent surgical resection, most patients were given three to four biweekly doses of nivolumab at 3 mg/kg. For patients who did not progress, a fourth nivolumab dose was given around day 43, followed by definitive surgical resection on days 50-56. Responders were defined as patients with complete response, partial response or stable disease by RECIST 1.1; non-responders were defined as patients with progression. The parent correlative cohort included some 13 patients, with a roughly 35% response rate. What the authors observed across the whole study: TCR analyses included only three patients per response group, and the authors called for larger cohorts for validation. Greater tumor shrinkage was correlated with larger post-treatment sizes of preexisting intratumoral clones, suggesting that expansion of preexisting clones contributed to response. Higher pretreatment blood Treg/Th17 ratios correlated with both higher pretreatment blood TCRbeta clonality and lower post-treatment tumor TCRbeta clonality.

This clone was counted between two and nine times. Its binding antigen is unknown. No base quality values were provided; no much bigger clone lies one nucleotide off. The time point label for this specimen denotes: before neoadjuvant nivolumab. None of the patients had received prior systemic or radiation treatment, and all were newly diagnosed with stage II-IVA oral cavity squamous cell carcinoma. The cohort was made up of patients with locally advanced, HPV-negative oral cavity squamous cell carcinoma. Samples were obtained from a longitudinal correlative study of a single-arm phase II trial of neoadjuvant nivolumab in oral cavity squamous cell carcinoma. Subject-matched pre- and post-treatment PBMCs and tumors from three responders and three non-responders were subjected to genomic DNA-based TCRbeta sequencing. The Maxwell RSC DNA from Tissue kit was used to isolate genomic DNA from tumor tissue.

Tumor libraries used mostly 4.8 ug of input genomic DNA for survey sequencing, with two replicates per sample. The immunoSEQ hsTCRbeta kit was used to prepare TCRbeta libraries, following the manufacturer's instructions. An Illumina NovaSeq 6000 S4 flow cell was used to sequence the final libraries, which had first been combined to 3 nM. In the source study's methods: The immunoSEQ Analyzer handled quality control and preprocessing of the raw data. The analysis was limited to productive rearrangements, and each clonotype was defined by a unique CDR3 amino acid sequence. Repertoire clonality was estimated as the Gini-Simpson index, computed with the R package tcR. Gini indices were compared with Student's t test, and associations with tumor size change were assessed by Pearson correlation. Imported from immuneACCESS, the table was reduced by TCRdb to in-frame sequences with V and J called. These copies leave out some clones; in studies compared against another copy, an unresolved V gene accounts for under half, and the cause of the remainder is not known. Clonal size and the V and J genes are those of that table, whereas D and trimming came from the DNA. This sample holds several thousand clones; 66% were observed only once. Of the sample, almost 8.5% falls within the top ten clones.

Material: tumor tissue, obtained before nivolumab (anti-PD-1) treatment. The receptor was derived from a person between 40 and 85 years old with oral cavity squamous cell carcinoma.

The sequence in DNA is TGCGCCAGCAGTGATGCTAGGGTACCTACCTACGAGCAGTACTTC. Its translation reads: CASSDARVPTYEQYF. The chain uses TRBV10-1 and TRBJ2-7, with the D segment identity uncertain. There are 15 amino acids in the CDR3, from cysteine to phenylalanine inclusive. Only the CDR3 portion is preserved as DNA: 45 bases, with reading frame beginning at the first base. CDR1 and CDR2 (WNHNN, SYGVQD) derive from the germline V gene (reference sequence). V is pared back by 3 bases and J by 2 bases, with 14 bases lying between the germline termini.